This T cell receptor beta chain was sequenced in a study of response to subunit inactivated influenza vaccine (dated by TCRdb to 2017 to 2018). At the level of the whole study: To follow how T cells responded to a trivalent subunit inactivated influenza vaccine, the researchers relied on deep quantitative profiling of the T cell receptor repertoire.

What the work shows at the level of the full study, not this receptor alone: The authors suggested that each seasonal influenza vaccination may recruit only a limited number of new T cells.

The CDR3 starts with the cysteine, ends with the phenylalanine, and has 13 residues. Of the read, only the CDR3 DNA is kept; its 39 bases are in frame from base 1. Per the germline V gene (reference sequence), DFQATT is the CDR1 and SNEGSKA is the CDR2. V sheds 4 bases and J sheds 1 base, leaving 10 bases between their ends. This clonotype came up a few times. Its specific antigen is unknown. No much larger clone is present one base from it, and per-base qualities are unavailable. Library construction relied on RT-PCR. The instrument was an Illumina HiSeq 2500. The public reads were reanalyzed by TCRdb: fastp trimming at Q25, MiXCR alignment, in-frame beta chains only. Every distinct CDR3 protein forms one entry, paired with its most common genes and DNA. Counted in this sample were about 620,000 distinct CDR3 sequences; 10% to 12% of them appeared once. Approximately 10% of the sample is taken by the ten largest.

These records were also assigned to another study, of T cells expressing NK-cell markers. The second study's paper adds: TCR beta cDNA libraries were made by 5'RACE template switching that added a universal primer site and unique molecular identifiers. Under 10 donors provided sorted CD3+CD56+NKG2C+, CD3+CD56+NKG2C- and CD3+CD56-NKG2C+ T-cell subsets, whose TCR beta-chain repertoires were profiled. Among the eight sequenced donors, seven were HCMV-seropositive and one was HCMV-seronegative. To restrict sorting to alphabetaTCR-expressing T cells, an anti-gammadeltaTCR antibody was added in several experiments. In more than five donors, the dominant CD3+CD56+NKG2C+ clonotypes were found to rank among the top 10 CD8+ clonotypes and to make up about 1.0-7.5% of CD8+ T cells. Those dominant clonotypes were again the most abundant among CD3+CD56-NKG2C+ cells in a few donors, at roughly 25-65%. It remained unclear whether the expanded NKG2C-expressing T cell clones were specific for HCMV antigens. The study sequenced eight donors, all healthy volunteers chosen at random: three men and five women. HCMV-specific IgG was detected in serum with a commercial ELISA kit to determine HCMV serostatus. Ficoll density gradient centrifugation was used to isolate peripheral blood mononuclear cells from blood. For five or six donors, unsorted PBMC were also used to sequence bulk peripheral blood T-cell repertoires. cDNA synthesis was primed from the TCR beta constant segment and was followed by two successive PCR amplification steps. The libraries were sequenced on Illumina HiSeq 2000/2500, MiSeq or NextSeq, producing 2 x 150 bp reads. MIGEC was used to demultiplex reads and group the reads by UMI, and MiTCR was used to assemble and quantify clonotypes. Only TCR cDNA sequences supported by at least two reads were kept to exclude erroneous sequences. The tcR package was used for downstream repertoire analysis, and clonotypes were matched between fractions using CDR3 nucleotide sequence together with V segment. VDJmatch was used to annotate antigen specificity against VDJdb, with one amino acid substitution allowed in CDR3.

This TCR came from a man in his forties or fifties who received an inactivated influenza vaccine. Donor details come from another sample of the same person, matched by shared clones. The chain is made from TRBV20-1 and TRBJ1-1, with a weak D call of TRBD1 (5 bases match). The sample was PBMCs from blood, taken on the day of vaccination. The CDR3 region reads CSATDTRNTEAFF. The nucleotides read TGCAGTGCTACGGACACAAGGAACACTGAAGCTTTCTTT.